This TCR beta chain was captured by sequencing in a study of Graves' ophthalmopathy and Graves' hyperthyroidism (dated by TCRdb to about 2018). With respect to the entire study: Hyperthyroidism was considered stable if no progression to ophthalmopathy occurred within 18 months of follow-up. The study used TCR beta repertoire signatures to distinguish Graves' ophthalmopathy from Graves' hyperthyroidism and to predict progression to ophthalmopathy. In total, some 130 blood samples were TCR-sequenced: roughly 45 ophthalmopathy, roughly 77 hyperthyroidism and about 17 hyperthyroidism-to-ophthalmopathy patients. To explore V-J signatures that separate ophthalmopathy from hyperthyroidism, a discovery set of about a hundred patients was enrolled, consisting of about 45 with ophthalmopathy and under 65 with stable hyperthyroidism. An independent validation cohort comprised some 18 hyperthyroidism patients and some 16 patients who later progressed from hyperthyroidism to ophthalmopathy. T-cell repertoires of thyroid tissue and blood were compared in over five hyperthyroidism patients. Once sampling was done, hyperthyroidism patients were given methimazole at a starting dose of 30 mg daily, while ophthalmopathy patients were given high-dose intravenous methylprednisolone.

This clonotype was found many times. The antigen it recognizes is unknown. No base qualities exist here, and no much larger clone lies one base off it. Deletion took 5 bases off V and 3 bases off J, with a span of 16 bases between the germline ends. The CDR3 measures 15 amino acids from cysteine to phenylalanine. The only DNA kept is the CDR3, 45 bases in frame from the first base. Via the germline V gene (reference sequence), CDR1 is SEHNR and CDR2 FQNEAQ. TCR beta CDR3 regions were amplified from RNA transcripts for repertoire sequencing. The first round was an RT-PCR using HTBI primers with the Qiagen OneStep RT-PCR kit, and this first round was followed by a second-round multiplex PCR, then size selection and purification. Sequencing of the libraries was carried out on an Illumina HiSeq2000 in paired-end mode with 100 bp reads. Per the authors' processing: Reads were processed with SOAPnuke, discarding reads with adapters, uncalled bases, mean Phred below 15, or no exact constant-primer or identifier match. COPE v1.2.5 was used to merge high-quality paired reads. Clonotypes were defined as unique nucleotide sequences and were aligned to IMGT TRB V, D and J references using MiTCR v1.1. Analysis was restricted to V-J combinations with a frequency above 0.0001, which covered about 99% of repertoires. A TCR clonal expansion and chaos score per V-J combination was defined as the ratio of F50 clonal expansion to chaos observed in the TCRdist matrix. Features were reduced by Welch's t-statistics and random forest to more than 10 V-J combinations, which fed a naive Bayes classifier. The similarity between thyroid and blood repertoires was quantified using the Morisita-Horn index. The public reads were quality trimmed at Q25 with fastp and then assembled into clones with MiXCR by TCRdb, keeping productive beta chains. Every entry covers one CDR3 protein and lists the most common genes and DNA from its rows. These V and J calls are TCRdb output, not the study's own analysis. For this sample there are more than 1,000,000 distinct CDR3 sequences; 35% to 45% appear just once. Together, the top ten hold 11% of the sample.

Hyperthyroidism patients were newly diagnosed, with disease duration under 2 months, and aged 18 to 65 years. Patients with other autoimmune diseases, uncontrolled infections, pregnancy or lactation were excluded. Diagnosis was based on clinical symptoms, serum thyroxine, TRAb, thyroid ultrasound and orbital computed tomography. Total RNA was extracted using Trizol reagent, and RNA quality was checked on an Agilent 2100 Bioanalyzer. Here is what the overall study found, with its caveats: Most of the expanded thyroid clonotypes with a frequency above 0.001 were also detected in blood, and it was suggested that the thyroid immune response may be reflected by blood repertoires. The 13-signature model separated ophthalmopathy from stable hyperthyroidism with approximately 88% sensitivity and roughly 84% specificity in cross-validation, and 80%/75% in the test set. In validation, the model predicted ophthalmopathy progression with about 70% sensitivity and approximately 75% specificity; more than ten predicted patients were CT-confirmed with GO in a median of approximately 6.5 months. Sample size was not statistically predetermined, and group allocation was not concealed from the investigators.

The TCR comes from an adult man with Graves' hyperthyroidism. Sample: peripheral blood or thyroid tissue (not recorded which). The sequence links TRBV7-9 to TRBJ1-1; possibly the D gene is TRBD1, per 5 matching bases. The CDR3 protein is CASSPWIGGDTEAFF. Here is the DNA: TGTGCCAGCAGCCCTTGGATCGGGGGAGACACTGAAGCTTTCTTT. Supplemented by the reference TRBV7-9 and TRBJ1-1 proteins around the CDR3, the complete variable domain is DTGVSQNPRHKITKRGQNVTFRCDPISEHNRLYWYRQTLGQGPEFLTYFQNEAQLEKSRLLSDRFSAERPKGSFSTLEIQRTEQGDSAMYLCASSPWIGGDTEAFFGQGTRLTVV.